The rows below give T cell receptor beta chains drawn from one sample of a study of T cells in Graves' hyperthyroidism and ophthalmopathy. TCRdb analysed the multiplex PCR reads with MiXCR anew, one entry per CDR3 protein. The sample contains roughly 710,000 distinct CDR3 sequences, under 45% of which appear only once. Sequencing was carried out using blood. All receptors derive from a woman aged 40 to 50 with Graves' hyperthyroidism. Each CDR3 is given without its conserved first and last residue. Fields, in order: J gene, V gene, CDR3 protein.

TRBJ1-5 | TRBV6-5 | ASHGGGYQPQH
TRBJ1-1 | TRBV11-2 | ASSSQAIEAF
TRBJ1-2 | TRBV11-1 | ASSLTGTRGYGGYT
TRBJ1-2 | TRBV7-2 | ASSDQGPGKYGYT
TRBJ1-4 | TRBV5-1 | ASSFREMDEKLF
TRBJ2-6 | TRBV20-1 | SARALPSYNVLT
TRBJ2-7 | TRBV29-1 | SVKSIYEQY
TRBJ2-2 | TRBV10-2 | ASRARGRKLF
TRBJ2-7 | TRBV7-2 | ASSQDDGTGTYEQY
TRBJ1-5 | TRBV12-3/TRBV12-4 | ASSYGEDREI
TRBJ1-2 | TRBV6-1 | ASGNLGQGLFYGYT